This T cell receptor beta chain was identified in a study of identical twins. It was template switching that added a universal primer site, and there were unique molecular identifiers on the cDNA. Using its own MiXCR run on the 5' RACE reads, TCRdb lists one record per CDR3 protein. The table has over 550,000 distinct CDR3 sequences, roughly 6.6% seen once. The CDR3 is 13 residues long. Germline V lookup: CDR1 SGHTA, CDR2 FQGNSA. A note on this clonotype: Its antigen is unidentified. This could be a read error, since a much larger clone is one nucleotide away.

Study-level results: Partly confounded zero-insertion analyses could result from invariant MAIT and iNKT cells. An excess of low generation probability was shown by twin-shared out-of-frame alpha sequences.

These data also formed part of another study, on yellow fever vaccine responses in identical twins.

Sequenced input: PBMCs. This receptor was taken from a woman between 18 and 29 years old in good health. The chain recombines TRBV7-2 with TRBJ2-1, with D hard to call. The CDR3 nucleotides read TGTGCCGGCAGCTTACCCCCCCCAGATGAGCAGTTCTTC. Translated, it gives CAGSLPPPDEQFF.